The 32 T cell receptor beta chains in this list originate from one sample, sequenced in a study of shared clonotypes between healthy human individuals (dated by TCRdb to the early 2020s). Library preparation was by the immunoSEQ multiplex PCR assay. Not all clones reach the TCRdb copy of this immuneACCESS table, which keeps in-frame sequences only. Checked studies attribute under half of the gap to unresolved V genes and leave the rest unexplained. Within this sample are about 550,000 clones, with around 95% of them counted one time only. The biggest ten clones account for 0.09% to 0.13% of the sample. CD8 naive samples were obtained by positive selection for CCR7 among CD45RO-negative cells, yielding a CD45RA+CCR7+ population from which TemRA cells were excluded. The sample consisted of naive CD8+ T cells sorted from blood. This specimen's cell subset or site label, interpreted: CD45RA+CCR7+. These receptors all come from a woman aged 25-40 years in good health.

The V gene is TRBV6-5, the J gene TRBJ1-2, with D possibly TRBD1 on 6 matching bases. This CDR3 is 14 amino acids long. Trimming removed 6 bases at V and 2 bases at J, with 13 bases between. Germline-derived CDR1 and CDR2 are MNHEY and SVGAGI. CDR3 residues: CASSPRGANYGYTF. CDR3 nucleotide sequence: TGTGCCAGCAGCCCTAGGGGGGCCAACTATGGCTACACCTTC.

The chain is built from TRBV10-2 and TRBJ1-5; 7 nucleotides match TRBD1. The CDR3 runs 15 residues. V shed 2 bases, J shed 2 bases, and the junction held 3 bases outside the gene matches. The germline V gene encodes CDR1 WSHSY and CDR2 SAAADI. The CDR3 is CASSEVGTGNQPQHF. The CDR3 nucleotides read TGCGCCAGCAGTGAGGTGGGGACAGGCAATCAGCCCCAGCATTTT.

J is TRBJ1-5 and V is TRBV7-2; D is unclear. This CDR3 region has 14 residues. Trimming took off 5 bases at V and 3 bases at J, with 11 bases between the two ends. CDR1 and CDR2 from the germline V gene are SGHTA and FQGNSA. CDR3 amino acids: CASSPLGYNQPQHF. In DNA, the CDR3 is TGTGCCAGCAGCCCGCTGGGGTACAATCAGCCCCAGCATTTT.

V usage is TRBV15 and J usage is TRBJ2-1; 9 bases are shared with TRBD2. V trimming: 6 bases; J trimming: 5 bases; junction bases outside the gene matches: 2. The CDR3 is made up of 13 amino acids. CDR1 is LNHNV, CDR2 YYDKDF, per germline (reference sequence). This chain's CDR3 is CATRAGGNNEQFF. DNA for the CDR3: TGTGCCACCAGAGCGGGAGGAAACAATGAGCAGTTCTTC.

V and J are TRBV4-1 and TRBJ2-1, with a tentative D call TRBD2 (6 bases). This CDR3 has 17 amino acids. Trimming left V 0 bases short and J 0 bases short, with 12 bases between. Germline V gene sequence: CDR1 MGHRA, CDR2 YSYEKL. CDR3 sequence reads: CASSQEGGDLSYNEQFF. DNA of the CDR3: TGCGCCAGCAGCCAAGAGGGGGGAGATCTCTCCTACAATGAGCAGTTCTTC.

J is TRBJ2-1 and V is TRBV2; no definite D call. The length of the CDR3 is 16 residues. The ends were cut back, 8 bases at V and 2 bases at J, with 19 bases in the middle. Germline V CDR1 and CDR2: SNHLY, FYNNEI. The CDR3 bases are TGTGCCAGCCTCTCCTATGAGGAGCCTCCCTACAATGAGCAGTTCTTC. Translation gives CASLSYEEPPYNEQFF. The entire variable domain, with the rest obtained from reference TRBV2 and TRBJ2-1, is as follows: EPEVTQTPSHQVTQMGQEVILRCVPISNHLYFYWYRQILGQKVEFLVSFYNNEISEKSEIFDDQFSVERPDGSNFTLKIRSTKLEDSAMYFCASLSYEEPPYNEQFFGPGTRLTVL.

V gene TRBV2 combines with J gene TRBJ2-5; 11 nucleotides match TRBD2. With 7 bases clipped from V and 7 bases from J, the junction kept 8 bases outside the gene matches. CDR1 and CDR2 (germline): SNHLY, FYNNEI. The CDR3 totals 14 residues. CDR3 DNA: TGTGCCAGCATGGGGACTAGCGGAGGGGGGACCCAGTACTTC. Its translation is CASMGTSGGGTQYF.

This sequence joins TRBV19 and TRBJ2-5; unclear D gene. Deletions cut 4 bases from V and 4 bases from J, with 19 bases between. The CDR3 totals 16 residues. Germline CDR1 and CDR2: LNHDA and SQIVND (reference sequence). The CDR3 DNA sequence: TGTGCCAGTAGTACAGTCACTGAAGAGACGGCAGAGACCCAGTACTTC. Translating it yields CASSTVTEETAETQYF.

As DNA, the CDR3 is TGTGCCACCAGAACTACAGGGTCCGGGGCCAACGTCCTGACTTTC. Residues: CATRTTGSGANVLTF. The V gene is TRBV27, the J gene TRBJ2-6; D perhaps matches TRBD1 (6 bases). The CDR3 totals 15 residues. Trimming cost V 10 bases and J 4 bases, with 17 bases left between them. Germline V gene lookup returns CDR1 MNHEY and CDR2 SMNVEV (reference sequence).

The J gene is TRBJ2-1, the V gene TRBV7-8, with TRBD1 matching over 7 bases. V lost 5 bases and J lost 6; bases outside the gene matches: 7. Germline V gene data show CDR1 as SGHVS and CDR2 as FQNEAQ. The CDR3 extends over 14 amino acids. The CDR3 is CASSATGTVNEQFF. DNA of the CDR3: TGTGCCAGCAGCGCTACCGGGACAGTCAATGAGCAGTTCTTC.

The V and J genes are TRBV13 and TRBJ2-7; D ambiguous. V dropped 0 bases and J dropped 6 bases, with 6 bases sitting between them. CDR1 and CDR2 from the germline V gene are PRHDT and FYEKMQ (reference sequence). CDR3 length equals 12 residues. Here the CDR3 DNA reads TGTGCCAGCAGCTTAGGAGATGTCGAGCAGTACTTC. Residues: CASSLGDVEQYF.

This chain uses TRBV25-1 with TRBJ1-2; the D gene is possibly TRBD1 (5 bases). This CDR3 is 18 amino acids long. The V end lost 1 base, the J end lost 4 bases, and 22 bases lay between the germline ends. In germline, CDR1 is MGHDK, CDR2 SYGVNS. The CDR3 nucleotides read TGTGCCAGCAGTGAATCTACCCGACAGACAGATTACTTCTATGGCTACACCTTC. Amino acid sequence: CASSESTRQTDYFYGYTF.

CDR3 sequence reads: CASSLDGPSGRAQGDTQYF. Here the CDR3 DNA reads TGTGCCAGCAGCTTAGACGGCCCTAGCGGGAGGGCCCAGGGAGATACGCAGTATTTT. The chain links TRBV7-8 to TRBJ2-3; 12 bases match TRBD2. CDR3 length equals 19 residues. Per the germline V gene, CDR1 is SGHVS and CDR2 is FQNEAQ. Trimming removed 1 base from V and 5 bases from J; junction bases left unmatched: 13.

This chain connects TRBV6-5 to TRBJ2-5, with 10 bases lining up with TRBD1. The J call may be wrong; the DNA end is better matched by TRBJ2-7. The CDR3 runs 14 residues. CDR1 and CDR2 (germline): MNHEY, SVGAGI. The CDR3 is CASSYGGQGYEQYF. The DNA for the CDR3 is TGTGCCAGCAGTTACGGGGGACAGGGGTACGAGCAGTACTTC.

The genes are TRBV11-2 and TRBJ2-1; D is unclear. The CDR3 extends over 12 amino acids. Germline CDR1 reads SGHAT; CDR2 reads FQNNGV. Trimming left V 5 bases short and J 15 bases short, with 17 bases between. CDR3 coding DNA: TGTGCCAGCAGCCCCCAAGAAGGAAATCCGTTCTTC. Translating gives CASSPQEGNPFF.

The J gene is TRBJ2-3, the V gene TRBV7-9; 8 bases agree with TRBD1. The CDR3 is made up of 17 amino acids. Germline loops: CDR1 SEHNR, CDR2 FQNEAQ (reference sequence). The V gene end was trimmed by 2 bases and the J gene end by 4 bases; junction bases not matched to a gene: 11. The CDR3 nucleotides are TGTGCCAGCAGCTTACCGAGGACAGGGTCTGGGGCAGATACGCAGTATTTT. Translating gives CASSLPRTGSGADTQYF.

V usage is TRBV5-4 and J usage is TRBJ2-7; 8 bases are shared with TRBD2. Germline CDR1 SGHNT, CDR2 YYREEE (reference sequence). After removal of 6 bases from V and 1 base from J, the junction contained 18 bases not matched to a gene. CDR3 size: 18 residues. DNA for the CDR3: TGTGCCAGCACCAAAAAAGTGGGGGGCGGGAGGAGGTCCTACGAGCAGTACTTC. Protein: CASTKKVGGGRRSYEQYF. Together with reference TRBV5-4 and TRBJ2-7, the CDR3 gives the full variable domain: ETGVTQSPTHLIKTRGQQVTLRCSSQSGHNTVSWYQQALGQGPQFIFQYYREEENGRGNFPPRFSGLQFPNYSSELNVNALELDDSALYLCASTKKVGGGRRSYEQYFGPGTRLTVT.

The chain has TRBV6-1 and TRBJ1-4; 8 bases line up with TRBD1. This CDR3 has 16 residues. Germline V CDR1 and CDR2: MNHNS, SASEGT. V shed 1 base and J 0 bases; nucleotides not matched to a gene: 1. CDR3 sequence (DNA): TGTGCCAGCAGTGAAGGACAGGGGCCAACTAATGAAAAACTGTTTTTT. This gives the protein CASSEGQGPTNEKLFF.

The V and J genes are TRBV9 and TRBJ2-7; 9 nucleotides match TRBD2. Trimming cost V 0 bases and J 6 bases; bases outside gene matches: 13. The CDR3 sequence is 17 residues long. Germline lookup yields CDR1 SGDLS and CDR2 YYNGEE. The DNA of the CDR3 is TGTGCCAGCAGCGTAGGAGGTAGCGGGAGAGGAAGTGGCGAGCAGTACTTC. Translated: CASSVGGSGRGSGEQYF.

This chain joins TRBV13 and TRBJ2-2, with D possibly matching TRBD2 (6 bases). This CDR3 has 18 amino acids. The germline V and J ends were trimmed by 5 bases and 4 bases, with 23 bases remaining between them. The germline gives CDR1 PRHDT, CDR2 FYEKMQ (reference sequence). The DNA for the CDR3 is TGTGCCAGCAGCCACGGGACTCCCACAGGACTTCTCACCGGGGAGCTGTTTTTT. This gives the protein CASSHGTPTGLLTGELFF.

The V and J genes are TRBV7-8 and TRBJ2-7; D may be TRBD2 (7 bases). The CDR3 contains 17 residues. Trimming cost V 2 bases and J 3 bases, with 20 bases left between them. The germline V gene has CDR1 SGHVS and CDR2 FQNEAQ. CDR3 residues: CASSLWVEGGGGYEQYF. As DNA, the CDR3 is TGTGCCAGCAGCTTATGGGTAGAAGGGGGGGGCGGCTACGAGCAGTACTTC.

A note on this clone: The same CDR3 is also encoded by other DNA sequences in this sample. As DNA, the CDR3 is TGCGCCAGCAGCTTGGCTTCAGGGGCCTACGAGCAGTACTTC. It codes for CASSLASGAYEQYF. V usage is TRBV5-1 and J usage is TRBJ2-7, with D perhaps TRBD1 (6 bases). Germline V lookup: CDR1 SGHRS, CDR2 YFSETQ. The ends were cut back, 0 bases at V and 2 bases at J, with 9 bases in the middle. The CDR3 has 14 amino acids.

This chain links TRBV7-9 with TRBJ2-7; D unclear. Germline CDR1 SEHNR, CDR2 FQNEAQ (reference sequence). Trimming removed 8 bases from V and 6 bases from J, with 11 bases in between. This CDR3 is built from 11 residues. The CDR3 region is CASSRPPEQYF. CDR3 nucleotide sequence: TGTGCCAGCTCCCGGCCTCCCGAGCAGTACTTC. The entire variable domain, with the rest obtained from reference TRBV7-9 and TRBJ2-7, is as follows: DTGVSQNPRHKITKRGQNVTFRCDPISEHNRLYWYRQTLGQGPEFLTYFQNEAQLEKSRLLSDRFSAERPKGSFSTLEIQRTEQGDSAMYLCASSRPPEQYFGPGTRLTVT.

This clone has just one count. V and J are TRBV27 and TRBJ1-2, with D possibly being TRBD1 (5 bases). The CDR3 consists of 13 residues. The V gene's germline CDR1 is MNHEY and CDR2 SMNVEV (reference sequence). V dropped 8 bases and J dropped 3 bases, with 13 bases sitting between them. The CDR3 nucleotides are TGTGCCAGCCATGGGGGGACTGACTATGGCTACACCTTC. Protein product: CASHGGTDYGYTF.

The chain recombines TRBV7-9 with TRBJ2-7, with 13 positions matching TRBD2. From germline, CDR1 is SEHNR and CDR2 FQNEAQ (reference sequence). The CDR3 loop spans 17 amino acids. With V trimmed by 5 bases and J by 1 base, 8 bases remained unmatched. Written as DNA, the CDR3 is TGTGCCAGCAGCGCACTAGCGGGAGGGCCTGGATCCTACGAGCAGTACTTC. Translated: CASSALAGGPGSYEQYF.

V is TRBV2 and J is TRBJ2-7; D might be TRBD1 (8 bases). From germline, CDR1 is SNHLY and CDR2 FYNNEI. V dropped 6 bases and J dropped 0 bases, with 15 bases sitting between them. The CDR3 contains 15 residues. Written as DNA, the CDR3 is TGTGCCAGCAGGGGGGGGACAGGAGCCTCCTACGAGCAGTACTTC. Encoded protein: CASRGGTGASYEQYF.

CDR3 in amino acids: CASSQGLNTGELFF. CDR3 sequence (DNA): TGTGCCAGCAGCCAGGGGTTGAACACCGGGGAGCTGTTTTTT. The gene calls are TRBV5-4 and TRBJ2-2; D might be TRBD1 (6 bases). Germline V lookup: CDR1 SGHNT, CDR2 YYREEE (reference sequence). Trimming removed 4 bases from V and 1 base from J, with 8 bases in between. The CDR3 is 14 amino acids.

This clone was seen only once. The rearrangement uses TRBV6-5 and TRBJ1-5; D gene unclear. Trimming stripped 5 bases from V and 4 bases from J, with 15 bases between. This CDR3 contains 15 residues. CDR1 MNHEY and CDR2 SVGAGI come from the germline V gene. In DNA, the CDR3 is TGTGCCAGCAGTCCTCTTCTCACCATAAATCAGCCCCAGCATTTT. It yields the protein CASSPLLTINQPQHF.

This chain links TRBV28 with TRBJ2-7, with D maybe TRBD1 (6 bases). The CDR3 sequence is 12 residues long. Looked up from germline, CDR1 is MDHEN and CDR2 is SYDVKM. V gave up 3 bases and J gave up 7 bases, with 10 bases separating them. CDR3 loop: CASSFGQGEQYF. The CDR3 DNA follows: TGTGCCAGCAGTTTTGGGCAGGGGGAGCAGTACTTC.

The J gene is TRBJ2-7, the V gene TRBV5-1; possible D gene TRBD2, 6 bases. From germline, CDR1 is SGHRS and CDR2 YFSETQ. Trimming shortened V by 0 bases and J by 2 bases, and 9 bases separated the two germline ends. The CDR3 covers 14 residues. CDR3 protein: CASSLDGGTYEQYF. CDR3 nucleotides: TGCGCCAGCAGCTTGGATGGAGGGACCTACGAGCAGTACTTC.

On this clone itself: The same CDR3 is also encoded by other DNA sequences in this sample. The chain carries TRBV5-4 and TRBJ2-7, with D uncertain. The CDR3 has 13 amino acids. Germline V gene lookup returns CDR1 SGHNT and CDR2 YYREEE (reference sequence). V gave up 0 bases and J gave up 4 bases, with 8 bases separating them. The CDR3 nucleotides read TGTGCCAGCAGCTTGGGAGGCAGATACGAGCAGTACTTC. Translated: CASSLGGRYEQYF.

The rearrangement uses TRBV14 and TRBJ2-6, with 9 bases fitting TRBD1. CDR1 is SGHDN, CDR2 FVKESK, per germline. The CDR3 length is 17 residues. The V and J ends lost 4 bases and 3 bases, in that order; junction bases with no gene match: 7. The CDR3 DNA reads TGTGCCAGCAGCCCCGGGACAGGGTACGTTGGGGCCAACGTCCTGACTTTC. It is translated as CASSPGTGYVGANVLTF.